One sample yielded the 2 T cell receptor beta chains listed below, sequenced in a study of spatial heterogeneity in lung cancer (dated by TCRdb to about 2019). The library relied on 5' RACE. Instrument used: NextSeq 500. TCRdb reprocessing: public reads trimmed at Q25 with fastp, clones called with MiXCR, in-frame beta chains kept. Identical CDR3 protein sequences are pooled into one entry, listed with their most common genes and DNA. Recorded for this sample are over 14,000 distinct CDR3 sequences; around 3.3% of them occurred a single time. 9.8% of the sample goes to the ten largest clones. Sample time point, as interpreted from the label and publication: sample taken at primary tumor resection. This sample comprised normal lung tissue next to the tumor, obtained at surgery. The source of these receptors is a male donor with early-stage non-small cell lung cancer.

This clonotype was seen many times. This beta chain represents an off-target read in a library built for alpha chains; its size is of limited meaning. The chain uses TRBV6-2 or TRBV6-3 and TRBJ2-3; 9 positions agree with TRBD2. CDR1 MNHEY and CDR2 SVGEGT come from the germline V gene. The CDR3 is 14 residues long. V lost 8 bases to trimming and J lost 8 bases; unmatched junction nucleotides: 11. The CDR3 loop is CASLRSGRTGTQYF. The CDR3 DNA reads TGTGCCAGCCTGCGTAGCGGGAGAACCGGTACGCAGTATTTT.

There are many counts of this clonotype. This beta chain is off target for a library built for alpha chains, so its abundance means little. This rearrangement joins TRBV2 to TRBJ2-3; no clear D gene. The CDR3 has 11 residues. Germline CDR1 SNHLY, CDR2 FYNNEI. V gave up 8 bases and J gave up 5 bases, with 8 bases separating them. The CDR3 nucleotides read TGTGCCAGCTCAAAGAGAGATACGCAGTATTTT. This translates into CASSKRDTQYF.